A single sample is the source of the 19 T cell receptor beta chains below, sequenced in a study of T-cell reconstitution after alpha-beta-depleted transplantation in children. TCRbeta library construction was performed incorporating unique molecular identifiers. TCRdb passed the PCR reads through MiXCR, listing each CDR3 protein once. The sample carries around 440,000 distinct CDR3 sequences, around 15% recorded once. The sequences come from PBMCs, mostly from graft donor cells, collected 360 days after TCRalphabeta/CD19-depleted stem cell transplant. Source of these receptors: a boy under two years old who had a stem cell transplant for Wiskott-Aldrich syndrome, so the T cells may come from the graft donor.

The V and J genes are TRBV19 and TRBJ2-7, with D uncertain. CDR3 size: 15 residues. Germline V gene data show CDR1 as LNHDA and CDR2 as SQIVND (reference sequence). Trimming stripped 1 base from V and 2 bases from J, with 12 bases between. In nucleotides, the CDR3 is TGTGCCAGTAGTATAGTGGGTCAGGCAACCTACGAGCAGTACTTC. Amino acids: CASSIVGQATYEQYF.

The chain is built from TRBV9 and TRBJ2-3; 7 bases align to TRBD2. This CDR3 is 16 amino acids long. The V and J ends lost 2 bases and 2 bases, in that order; junction bases with no gene match: 8. Germline V gene sequence: CDR1 SGDLS, CDR2 YYNGEE. This chain's CDR3 is CASSVRGLAVTDTQYF. CDR3 nucleotide sequence: TGTGCCAGCAGCGTTCGTGGGCTAGCGGTCACAGATACGCAGTATTTT.

The genes are TRBV5-1 and TRBJ2-2; D is possibly TRBD1 (6 bases). The V and J ends lost 0 bases and 2 bases respectively, with 17 bases between them. The CDR3 is 18 amino acids. The germline gives CDR1 SGHRS, CDR2 YFSETQ. CDR3 DNA: TGCGCCAGCAGCTTGGCCACAGGGCCACCTGTTAACACCGGGGAGCTGTTTTTT. Encoded protein: CASSLATGPPVNTGELFF.

This clonotype was observed a handful of times. The rearrangement joins TRBV29-1 to TRBJ2-7; weak D call: TRBD2 (6 bases). V was pared by 5 bases and J by 2 bases, with 10 bases between. Per germline, CDR1 SQVTM and CDR2 ANQGSEA. The CDR3 contains 12 residues. The CDR3 reads CSVSPGAYEQYF. The CDR3 bases are TGCAGCGTTTCACCGGGGGCCTACGAGCAGTACTTC.

This clonotype was detected only a few times. The V and J genes are TRBV11-3 and TRBJ2-7; TRBD1 matches 11 bases. CDR1 is SGHNT and CDR2 is YENEEA in the germline V gene. V lost 7 bases, J lost 6 bases, and 8 bases stayed unmatched. The CDR3 is made up of 14 amino acids. This CDR3 reads CASNPGQGVCEQYF. CDR3 DNA: TGTGCCAGCAACCCGGGACAGGGGGTATGCGAGCAGTACTTC.

V gene TRBV10-3 combines with J gene TRBJ2-5; 13 bases are a match to TRBD2. The germline V gene has CDR1 ENHRY and CDR2 SYGVKD. With V trimmed by 4 bases and J by 2 bases, 7 bases remained unmatched. CDR3 length: 17 amino acids. The CDR3 sequence is CAISAGLAGVEQETQYF. The CDR3 bases are TGTGCCATCAGTGCCGGACTAGCGGGAGTAGAACAAGAGACCCAGTACTTC.

The chain has TRBV4-2 and TRBJ2-1; 8 nucleotides align to TRBD2. Germline V gene lookup returns CDR1 LGHNA and CDR2 YNFKEQ. This CDR3 comprises 16 residues. The V segment lost 1 base and the J segment 4 bases; nucleotides outside the gene matches: 6. The CDR3 here is CASSQGGGRGYNEQFF. CDR3 coding DNA: TGTGCCAGCAGCCAAGGCGGGGGGAGAGGTTACAATGAGCAGTTCTTC.

In its sample, this clonotype was seen a few times. The chain uses TRBV6-2 or TRBV6-3 and TRBJ2-7; D unclear. CDR3 size: 12 residues. Trimming removed 8 bases from V and 3 bases from J, with 11 bases in between. Per the germline V gene, CDR1 is MNHEY and CDR2 is SVGEGT. CDR3 DNA sequence: TGTGCCAGCGGTTTTAGGAGCTACGAGCAGTACTTC. It encodes CASGFRSYEQYF.

J is TRBJ2-1 and V is TRBV24-1, with 10 bases that match TRBD2. The CDR3 has 17 amino acids. In germline, CDR1 is KGHDR, CDR2 SFDVKD. V dropped 5 bases and J dropped 4; count of bases not matched to a gene: 10. CDR3 DNA: TGTGCCACCAGTGGGGGATCTAGCGGGAGTTTTTACAATGAGCAGTTCTTC. Encoded protein: CATSGGSSGSFYNEQFF.

Notes on this clonotype: The germline gene is not matched at one end of the junction; a read error may be the cause. The chain combines TRBV7-2 with TRBJ2-5, with 9 bases identical to TRBD1. CDR3 length: 13 residues. CDR1 and CDR2 (germline): SGHTA, FQGNSA. CDR3 amino acids: CASSLTITGTGSF. The CDR3 DNA is TGTGCCAGCAGCTTAACGATCACGGGGACAGGGTCCTTC.

This clonotype has just a few counts. V and J are TRBV5-1 and TRBJ1-6; D gene unclear. The CDR3 covers 15 residues. Per the germline V gene, CDR1 is SGHRS and CDR2 is YFSETQ. With 2 bases removed from V and 0 bases from J, the gap between germline ends came to 6 bases. The CDR3 loop is CASSFGSSYNSPLHF. The CDR3 DNA reads TGCGCCAGCAGCTTTGGGAGCTCCTATAATTCACCCCTCCACTTT.

The V gene is TRBV10-3, the J gene TRBJ2-7, with D tentatively TRBD1 or TRBD2 (5 bases each). CDR1 and CDR2 from the germline V gene are ENHRY and SYGVKD. Trimming pared 4 bases from V and 1 base from J, leaving 14 bases between. The CDR3 extends over 15 amino acids. The CDR3, as DNA: TGTGCCATCAGTGGACCTCGGGACGGTTCCTACGAGCAGTACTTC. Translated, it gives CAISGPRDGSYEQYF.

This clonotype has a count of ten or more. The rearrangement links TRBV5-1 to TRBJ2-1; D might be TRBD1 or TRBD2, each matching 5 bases. This CDR3 region has 16 residues. The germline V gene has CDR1 SGHRS and CDR2 YFSETQ. V was cut by 2 bases and J by 7 bases, with 19 bases left in between. This chain's CDR3 is CASSLLSRGPGNEQFF. The CDR3 DNA sequence: TGCGCCAGCAGCTTACTGAGTCGGGGACCGGGGAATGAGCAGTTCTTC.

The chain is built from TRBV7-2 and TRBJ2-1; 10 positions match TRBD2. The junction had 6 bases not matched to a gene; V was cut back by 2 bases and J by 5 bases. CDR3 length: 16 amino acids. Germline assignment: CDR1 SGHTA and CDR2 FQGNSA. CDR3 coding DNA: TGTGCCAGCAGCTTAATAGAACTAGCGGGAAACAATGAGCAGTTCTTC. Its translation: CASSLIELAGNNEQFF. Complete variable domain (other parts from reference TRBV7-2 and TRBJ2-1): GAGVSQSPSNKVTEKGKDVELRCDPISGHTALYWYRQSLGQGLEFLIYFQGNSAPDKSGLPSDRFSAERTGGSVSTLTIQRTQQEDSAVYLCASSLIELAGNNEQFFGPGTRLTVL.

This sequence joins TRBV20-1 and TRBJ2-5, with TRBD2 matching over 11 bases. V shed 0 bases and J 5 bases; nucleotides not matched to a gene: 11. The V gene's germline CDR1 is DFQATT and CDR2 SNEGSKA (reference sequence). The CDR3 has 17 amino acids. The CDR3 DNA reads as TGCAGTGCTAGAGATCCCAGACTAGCGGGGAAAGGGGAGACCCAGTACTTC. This translates into CSARDPRLAGKGETQYF.

This clonotype was recorded at least ten times. The gene calls are TRBV2 and TRBJ2-2; 9 bases line up with TRBD1. Germline V gives CDR1 SNHLY, CDR2 FYNNEI. This CDR3 has 16 amino acids. Trimming took 6 bases from V and 4 from J; bases not matched to a gene: 9. The CDR3 region has the DNA TGTGCCAGCAGAACAACCGGGACAGGGTTCACCGGGGAGCTGTTTTTT. Translation: CASRTTGTGFTGELFF.

This clonotype was recorded a few times. The V gene is TRBV12-3 or TRBV12-4, the J gene TRBJ2-1; D ambiguous. Trimming took 11 bases from V and 7 from J, leaving 24 bases between them. This CDR3 region has 15 residues. CDR3 in DNA: TGTGCCGGACCCCGGGCTTCAAAACGAGGAAATGAGCAGTTCTTC. This sequence encodes CAGPRASKRGNEQFF.

The sample holds a few counts of this clonotype. The CDR3 spells CASSPRQGGGEQFF. DNA of the CDR3: TGTGCCAGCAGTCCTAGACAGGGAGGTGGTGAGCAGTTCTTC. This chain uses TRBV12-3 or TRBV12-4 with TRBJ2-1; the D gene is possibly TRBD1 (7 bases). Trimming shortened V by 5 bases and J by 9 bases, and 17 bases separated the two germline ends. The length of the CDR3 is 14 residues.

This clonotype was seen a few times. The chain has TRBV3-1 and TRBJ2-2; possibly TRBD1 for D (6 bases). The CDR3 covers 16 residues. Trimming stripped 2 bases from V and 5 bases from J, with 15 bases between. CDR1 LGHDT and CDR2 YNNKEL come from the germline V gene (reference sequence). Written as DNA, the CDR3 is TGTGCCAGCAGCCAACAAGGGGGACCATTGACCGGGGAGCTGTTTTTT. This sequence encodes CASSQQGGPLTGELFF. The complete variable domain, with remaining parts taken from reference TRBV3-1 and TRBJ2-2, reads DTAVSQTPKYLVTQMGNDKSIKCEQNLGHDTMYWYKQDSKKFLKIMFSYNNKELIINETVPNRFSPKSPDKAHLNLHINSLELGDSAVYFCASSQQGGPLTGELFFGEGSRLTVL.